This TCR beta chain stems from a study of blood T cell repertoires in COVID-19. For the study at large: Donors in the United States, Italy and Spain gave samples during acute or convalescent COVID-19. T cells, B-cell-depleted T cells, or PBMCs supplied cDNA or gDNA.

Repertoires were generated with immunoSEQ multiplex PCR, while TCRdb's copy carries only in-frame clones and drops some. The sample lists about 200,000 clones, roughly 80% seen once, with around 6% in the top ten. V gave up 5 bases and J gave up 6 bases, with 11 bases separating them. This CDR3 comprises 13 residues. This chain links TRBV12-3 or TRBV12-4 with TRBJ1-5; D gene uncertain. Sequenced input: peripheral blood. This sequence originates from a woman aged 70-85 years with acute or convalescent COVID-19. CDR3 sequence: CASSPGVSQPQHF. In DNA, the CDR3 is TGTGCCAGCAGTCCCGGGGTGAGTCAGCCCCAGCATTTT.